One and the same sample provided the 15 T cell receptor beta chains below, sequenced in a study of blood T cell repertoires in COVID-19. Only in-frame clones appear in the TCRdb table, and some are missing; sequencing was by immunoSEQ multiplex PCR. In the table there are around 220,000 clones, more than 85% of which are singletons. What was sequenced was peripheral blood. These receptor sequences come from a man between 35 and 55 years old with active or convalescent COVID-19.

The chain couples TRBV28 to TRBJ1-3, with D hard to call. Trimming stripped 5 bases from V and 0 bases from J, with 8 bases between. Germline assignment: CDR1 MDHEN and CDR2 SYDVKM. This CDR3 spans 14 amino acids. The CDR3 loop reads CASSAGFSGNTIYF. The CDR3 nucleotides read TGTGCCAGCAGTGCCGGGTTCTCTGGAAACACCATATATTTT.

This chain connects TRBV19 to TRBJ1-4; D might be TRBD1 (5 bases). CDR1 LNHDA and CDR2 SQIVND come from the germline V gene (reference sequence). This CDR3 spans 15 amino acids. V lost 5 bases and J 8 bases, leaving 18 bases between the germline ends. The CDR3 loop is CASSALKGVREKLFF. The CDR3 DNA reads as TGTGCCAGTAGTGCCTTGAAAGGGGTGAGGGAAAAACTGTTTTTT.

The chain joins TRBV7-3 to TRBJ2-3; D uncertain. The germline gives CDR1 SGHTA, CDR2 FQGTGA. V was cut by 2 bases and J by 4 bases, with 7 bases left in between. The CDR3 runs to 13 residues. Here the CDR3 reads CASSLLVSDTQYF. CDR3 coding DNA: TGTGCCAGCAGCTTACTAGTTTCAGATACGCAGTATTTT.

As regards this clone: The sample carries other DNA sequences with the same CDR3. The chain recombines TRBV18 with TRBJ1-4; 10 bases map to TRBD1. J gave up 14 bases and V 2 bases, and 5 bases lay outside the gene matches. The germline CDR1 and CDR2 sequences are KGHSH and LQKENI. CDR3 length: 13 amino acids. The CDR3 region has the DNA TGTGCCAGCTCACCATGGGACAGGGGAGCTCTGTTTTTT. Its protein product is CASSPWDRGALFF.

The chain has TRBV11-2 and TRBJ2-5; possibly TRBD2 for D (5 bases). The CDR3 is 14 amino acids. V was clipped by 4 bases and J by 5 bases, with 14 bases between them. Germline V gene data show CDR1 as SGHAT and CDR2 as FQNNGV. The CDR3 bases are TGTGCCAGCAGCTCCCGCGTGGGAGTGGAGACCCAGTACTTC. The encoded protein is CASSSRVGVETQYF.

The chain links TRBV19 to TRBJ1-2, with D maybe TRBD1 (5 bases). Germline lookup yields CDR1 LNHDA and CDR2 SQIVND (reference sequence). V lost 6 bases and J lost 4, with 9 bases in between. The CDR3 length is 12 residues. The CDR3 DNA reads TGTGCCAGTAGGGGGGGAGGCTATGGCTACACCTTC. As protein: CASRGGGYGYTF.

The CDR3 DNA reads as TGTGCCAGCAGTAAGGGCACAGGCTCCTACGAGCAGTACTTC. It specifies CASSKGTGSYEQYF. The chain combines TRBV6-5 with TRBJ2-7, with D tentatively TRBD1 (5 bases). Looked up from germline, CDR1 is MNHEY and CDR2 is SVGAGI. Trimming took 5 bases from V and 0 from J, leaving 11 bases between them. The CDR3 is 14 residues long.

This sequence joins TRBV5-4 and TRBJ2-7, with TRBD2 as a possible D gene (6 bases). V lost 2 bases and J lost 6, with 18 bases in between. The CDR3 consists of 15 residues. The germline CDR1 and CDR2 sequences are SGHNT and YYREEE (reference sequence). CDR3 coding DNA: TGTGCCAGCAGCTTTAGGGCGGGGAGTCGCTCCGAGCAGTACTTC. Translated: CASSFRAGSRSEQYF. Filled out from reference TRBV5-4 and TRBJ2-7, the complete variable domain reads ETGVTQSPTHLIKTRGQQVTLRCSSQSGHNTVSWYQQALGQGPQFIFQYYREEENGRGNFPPRFSGLQFPNYSSELNVNALELDDSALYLCASSFRAGSRSEQYFGPGTRLTVT.

J is TRBJ2-1 and V is TRBV6-5; D perhaps matches TRBD1 (5 bases). V shed 5 bases and J shed 14 bases, with 13 bases lying between them. Germline V CDR1 and CDR2: MNHEY, SVGAGI. The CDR3 runs to 11 residues. The CDR3 DNA sequence: TGTGCCAGCAGTAACGGACATGGGGAGTTCTTC. Translation gives CASSNGHGEFF.

The chain uses TRBV7-2 and TRBJ1-5; D may be TRBD1 (6 bases). Germline CDR1 and CDR2: SGHTA and FQGNSA. The CDR3 is 18 residues long. The germline V and J ends were trimmed by 3 bases and 3 bases, with 21 bases remaining between them. CDR3 sequence (DNA): TGTGCCAGCAGCTTTTCGGACAGCGTCAACTTCATCAATCAGCCCCAGCATTTT. It is translated as CASSFSDSVNFINQPQHF.

The DNA of the CDR3 is TGTGCCAGCAGCTGGGACAGTACCTACGAGCAGTACTTC. Translated, it gives CASSWDSTYEQYF. The chain carries TRBV27 and TRBJ2-7, with 7 bases fitting TRBD1. The CDR3 is 13 amino acids. Germline CDR1 is MNHEY and CDR2 is SMNVEV (reference sequence). Germline trimming cut 6 bases from V and 2 bases from J; bases unmatched to any gene: 4.

Notes on this clone: Different DNA sequences within this sample yield the same CDR3. The chain carries TRBV18 and TRBJ2-2; 8 bases align to TRBD2. V shed 3 bases, J shed 2 bases, and the junction held 2 bases outside the gene matches. The germline gives CDR1 KGHSH, CDR2 LQKENI. This CDR3 has 15 residues. The CDR3 DNA is TGTGCCAGCTCACCTAGCGGGGCCAACACCGGGGAGCTGTTTTTT. The encoded protein is CASSPSGANTGELFF.

The J gene is TRBJ2-6, the V gene TRBV6-1; no clear D. CDR1 is MNHNS and CDR2 is SASEGT in the germline V gene. This CDR3 comprises 16 residues. Trimming left V 3 bases short and J 0 bases short, with 9 bases between. CDR3 protein: CASSELIASGANVLTF. In nucleotides, the CDR3 is TGTGCCAGCAGTGAGTTAATAGCCTCTGGGGCCAACGTCCTGACTTTC.

The V gene is TRBV28, the J gene TRBJ2-1; D may be TRBD1 (5 bases). Trimming took 6 bases from V and 8 from J, leaving 14 bases between them. The germline gives CDR1 MDHEN, CDR2 SYDVKM. CDR3 length: 13 amino acids. CDR3 loop: CASRHQGRDEQFF. DNA for the CDR3: TGTGCCAGCAGGCATCAGGGAAGGGATGAGCAGTTCTTC.

On this clone: The sample has other DNA sequences that encode this CDR3 too. The chain recombines TRBV19 with TRBJ1-5; possible D gene TRBD1, 5 bases. The CDR3 has 15 amino acids. The germline gives CDR1 LNHDA, CDR2 SQIVND (reference sequence). Trimming removed 7 bases at V and 0 bases at J, with 13 bases between. CDR3 nucleotides: TGTGCCAGTACCTTAGACAGAGCTAGCAATCAGCCCCAGCATTTT. Protein: CASTLDRASNQPQHF. Supplemented by reference TRBV19 and TRBJ1-5, the full variable domain reads DGGITQSPKYLFRKEGQNVTLSCEQNLNHDAMYWYRQDPGQGLRLIYYSQIVNDFQKGDIAEGYSVSREKKESFPLTVTSAQKNPTAFYLCASTLDRASNQPQHFGDGTRLSIL.